This T cell receptor beta chain is from a study of CXCR3-negative and CXCR3-positive naive CD8 T cells (dated by TCRdb to between 2019 and 2020). With respect to the entire study: In total, 130 million to 150 million TRB reads were obtained, or roughly 1.5 +/- 0.3 million reads per library. Diversity and physicochemical repertoire analyses were performed on around twelve donors pooled from two independent experiments. For the TRBV-TRBJ cluster analysis, the naive subsets came from a handful of donors, while the memory cells came from 3 donors.

The CDR3 contains 18 residues, cysteine and phenylalanine counted. Nucleotide data are not available. In the germline V gene (reference sequence), CDR1 corresponds to SEHNR and CDR2 to FQNEAQ. Each CD8+ T cell subset was flow-sorted in triplicate, and approximately 280,000 cells per subset were placed directly into RLT lysis buffer. Naive CD8+ T cells were defined stringently as CD45RO-CCR7+CD27+CD95- to exclude memory contaminants. Peripheral blood mononuclear cells were isolated from buffy coats using standard density gradient centrifugation. Naive CXCR3-negative and CXCR3-positive CD8+ T cells were flow-sorted using a FACSAria III. Total RNA was extracted from sorted cells with an RNeasy Mini Kit. TCRdb records NextSeq 550 as the sequencer. The Human TCR Profiling Kit (MiLaboratory) was used to prepare UMI-labeled 5' RACE TRB cDNA libraries. cDNA synthesis used the entire amount of extracted RNA, and PCR amplification then used the entire amount of cDNA produced. Libraries were prepared in parallel using an identical number of PCR cycles. Under the source paper's analysis protocol: With a minimum of two reads required per UMI, MIGEC and MiXCR pulled out about 50,000 +/- 9,200 unique UMI-labeled TRB cDNA molecules from each library. On average, each library contained approximately 40,000 +/- 10,000 functional in-frame TRB CDR3 nucleotide clonotypes without stop codons. After each sample was downsampled to 5000 UMI-labeled TRB molecules, VDJtools was used to calculate diversity metrics such as normalized Shannon-Wiener and Chao1. For the central five CDR3 residues, VDJtools calculated physicochemical properties weighted by clonotype size, namely interaction energy, strength, volume and Kidera factor 4. TCRdb reanalyzed the reads, keeping one entry per CDR3 protein sequence and omitting DNA. The V and J calls and clone size are TCRdb's, not the authors'. This sample's table contains about 40,000 distinct CDR3 sequences. The ten largest make up approximately 1.9% of the sample.

Overall results and qualifications from the work: Within the same donor, TRBV-TRBJ usage looked similar between naive CXCR3-negative and CXCR3-positive cells, but memory cells had distinct patterns. Compared with CXCR3-negative naive cells, CXCR3-positive naive cells had TRB CDR3s with higher hydrophobicity (lower Kidera factor 4), lower energy, and higher strength and volume indices. Because CXCR3 expression was partially decreased after cryopreservation, freshly isolated PBMCs were used for most assays. Surface CD5, linked to self-reactivity in mice, was comparable between naive subsets; TCR interaction strength was therefore also inferred from TRB CDR3 physicochemical properties. Repertoire diversity was comparably high in both naive subsets but much lower in memory CD8+ T cells.

Notes on this clonotype: What antigen it recognizes has not been identified.

The sequencing sample was made of naive CXCR3- CD8+ T cells from blood. In the paper's terms, the cell subset or site label means: CD45RO-CCR7+CD27+CD95- naive CD8+ T cells lacking CXCR3 (TNR3-). The chain couples TRBV7-9 to TRBJ2-4; checking the TCRdb D call of TRBD1 is not possible without DNA. The TCR comes from a human donor in good health. Some clones in this sample may be carry-over from other donors' samples. The CDR3 has the sequence CASSLVLLITTEEDIQYF. Reference TRBV7-9 and TRBJ2-4 proteins supply the regions before and after the CDR3; the full variable domain is: DTGVSQNPRHKITKRGQNVTFRCDPISEHNRLYWYRQTLGQGPEFLTYFQNEAQLEKSRLLSDRFSAERPKGSFSTLEIQRTEQGDSAMYLCASSLVLLITTEEDIQYFGAGTRLSVL.